Below, one TCR beta chain is given with its context. Antigen unknown. This sample was taken from a study of T cells in Graves' hyperthyroidism and ophthalmopathy. Study findings and constraints: Peripheral blood also featured most of the thyroid clonotypes expanded above 0.001.

TCR beta CDR3 regions were amplified from RNA transcripts. TCR CDR3 underwent first-round RT-PCR with the HTBI primer set. TCRdb processed the multiplex PCR reads anew with MiXCR; each CDR3 protein has one entry. The table lists 700,000 to 850,000 distinct CDR3 sequences, 30% to 40% of them singletons. V was clipped by 5 bases and J by 4 bases; unmatched bases: 7. CDR3 length: 15 amino acids. Per germline, CDR1 KGHDR and CDR2 SFDVKD. V gene TRBV24-1 combines with J gene TRBJ1-5; 7 positions match TRBD1. The clonotype was recovered from a woman between 40 and 55 years old with Graves' hyperthyroidism. What was sequenced was blood. This CDR3 reads CATSATGTDNQPQHF. CDR3 coding DNA: TGTGCCACCAGTGCCACCGGGACAGATAATCAGCCCCAGCATTTT.